This T cell receptor (beta chain) comes out of a study of metastatic and nonmetastatic thyroid tumors. Overall study: Thyroid patients, malignant and benign, had repertoires compared across blood and tumor or nodule tissue. Study-level findings and limits: In both blood and tumor samples, TCR beta diversity was reported significantly higher for malignant than benign nodules.

Under the authors' procedure: Between-group CDR3 differences, defined by clinicopathological status, yielded a distant-metastasis classifier for papillary thyroid cancer. TCRdb re-called the PCR reads via MiXCR. For this entry, the V and J calls and clone size follow TCRdb and not the study's own pipeline. The sample includes some 33,000 clones, around 16% seen only once; the top ten take roughly a fifth. Among the patients, none had received any treatment before thyroid surgery. This CDR3 is built from 16 residues. CDR1 and CDR2 from the germline V gene are MNHNY and SVGAGI (reference sequence). V lost 2 bases, J lost 5 bases, and 8 bases stayed unmatched. This clone showed up many times. Its antigen is unidentified.

The source is a male donor with papillary thyroid cancer or a benign thyroid nodule (not recorded which). Some clones in this sample may be carry-over from other donors' samples. V usage is TRBV6-6 and J usage is TRBJ1-2; 10 nucleotides agree with TRBD1. Source material: blood. The CDR3 nucleotides read TGTGCCAGCAGTTACATCCGGACAGGGGGAACGTATGGCTACACCTTC. Protein product: CASSYIRTGGTYGYTF.